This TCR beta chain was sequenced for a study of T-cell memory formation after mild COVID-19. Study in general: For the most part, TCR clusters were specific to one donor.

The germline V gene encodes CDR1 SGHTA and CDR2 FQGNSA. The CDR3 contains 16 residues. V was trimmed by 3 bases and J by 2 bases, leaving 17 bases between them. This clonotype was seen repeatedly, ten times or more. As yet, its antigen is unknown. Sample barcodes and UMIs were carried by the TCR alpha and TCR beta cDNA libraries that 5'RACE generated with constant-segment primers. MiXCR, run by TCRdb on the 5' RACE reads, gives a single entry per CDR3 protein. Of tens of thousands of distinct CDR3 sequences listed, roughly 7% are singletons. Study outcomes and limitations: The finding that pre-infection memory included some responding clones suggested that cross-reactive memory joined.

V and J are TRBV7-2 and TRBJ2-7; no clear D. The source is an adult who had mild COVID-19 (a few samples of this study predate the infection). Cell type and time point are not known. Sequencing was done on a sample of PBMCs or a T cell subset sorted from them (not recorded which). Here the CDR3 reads CASSLASSRGTYEQYF. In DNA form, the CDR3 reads TGTGCCAGCAGCTTGGCCTCTAGTCGAGGCACCTACGAGCAGTACTTC.